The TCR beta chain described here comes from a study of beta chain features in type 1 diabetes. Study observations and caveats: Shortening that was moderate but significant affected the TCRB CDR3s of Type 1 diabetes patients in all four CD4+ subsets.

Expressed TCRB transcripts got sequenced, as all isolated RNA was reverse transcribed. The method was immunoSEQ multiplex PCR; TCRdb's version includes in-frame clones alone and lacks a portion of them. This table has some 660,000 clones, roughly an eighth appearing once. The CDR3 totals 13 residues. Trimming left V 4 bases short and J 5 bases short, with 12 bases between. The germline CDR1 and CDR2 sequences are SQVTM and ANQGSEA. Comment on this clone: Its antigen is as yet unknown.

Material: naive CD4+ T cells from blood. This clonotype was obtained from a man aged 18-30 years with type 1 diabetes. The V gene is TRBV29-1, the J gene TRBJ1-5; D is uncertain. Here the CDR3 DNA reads TGCAGCGTTGCGGCAGGAGCGTATCAGCCCCAGCATTTT. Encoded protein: CSVAAGAYQPQHF.